One and the same sample provided the 12 T cell receptor beta chains below, sequenced in a study of cytomegalovirus exposure and HLA in healthy donors (dated by TCRdb to the late 2010s). Libraries were built with the immunoSEQ multiplex PCR assay. A mixture of 60 forward primers for TCR Vbeta segments and 13 reverse primers for TCR Jbeta segments was used in the multiplex PCR. TCRdb carries this immuneACCESS record with in-frame sequences only. Its versions omit some clonotypes, under half of them owing to an unresolved V gene in the studies checked, with the rest unexplained. This specimen's table enumerates about 140,000 clones. Roughly 3% of the sample goes to the ten largest clones. Sequencing was carried out using PBMCs. These receptors originate from a man in his forties or fifties in good health and CMV-seronegative.

As regards this clone: Other nucleotide sequences from this sample produce the same CDR3. The genes are TRBV11-2 and TRBJ2-7; D not resolved. The V gene's germline CDR1 is SGHAT and CDR2 FQNNGV. The V gene lost 5 bases and the J gene lost 3 bases, with 5 bases spanning the gap. The CDR3 is 11 amino acids. The CDR3, as DNA: TGTGCCAGCAGCCTACTCTACGAGCAGTACTTC. This gives the protein CASSLLYEQYF.

This CDR3 is CASTLQGYYGYTF. The CDR3 nucleotides are TGTGCCAGCACTCTTCAGGGGTACTATGGCTACACCTTC. J is TRBJ1-2 and V is TRBV6-1; D perhaps matches TRBD1 (6 bases). V lost 7 bases and J lost 3, with 12 bases in between. CDR1 and CDR2 from the germline V gene are MNHNS and SASEGT. The CDR3 length is 13 residues.

V usage is TRBV5-1 and J usage is TRBJ1-5; the match to TRBD1 covers 8 bases. Trimming cost V 4 bases and J 6 bases; bases outside gene matches: 6. From germline, CDR1 is SGHRS and CDR2 YFSETQ. The CDR3 is made up of 14 amino acids. CDR3: CASSPGTGPQPQHF. The CDR3 DNA is TGCGCCAGCAGCCCCGGGACAGGTCCTCAGCCCCAGCATTTT.

The gene calls are TRBV2 and TRBJ2-7; D call uncertain. The CDR3 has 13 residues. The germline gives CDR1 SNHLY, CDR2 FYNNEI. V shed 2 bases and J shed 2 bases, with 7 bases lying between them. The CDR3 spells CASSELSAYEQYF. In DNA, the CDR3 is TGTGCCAGCAGTGAACTGTCAGCCTACGAGCAGTACTTC.

The chain links TRBV7-8 to TRBJ1-5; 10 bases map to TRBD1. CDR1 SGHVS and CDR2 FQNEAQ come from the germline V gene. There are 18 residues in the CDR3. Trimming cost V 4 bases and J 0 bases; bases outside gene matches: 9. The CDR3 reads CASSSRQGAGYSNQPQHF. The CDR3 region has the DNA TGTGCCAGCAGCTCACGACAGGGGGCAGGGTATAGCAATCAGCCCCAGCATTTT.

V and J are TRBV7-8 and TRBJ1-2; a weak D match, TRBD1 (6 bases). With 3 bases removed from V and 3 bases from J, the gap between germline ends came to 8 bases. This CDR3 is 13 amino acids long. Germline V gene data show CDR1 as SGHVS and CDR2 as FQNEAQ. CDR3 amino acids: CASSFSGDYGYTF. CDR3 in DNA: TGTGCCAGCAGCTTTTCAGGGGACTATGGCTACACCTTC.

This chain connects TRBV14 to TRBJ2-3; 9 bases fit TRBD2. Trimming removed 3 bases from V and 1 base from J; junction bases left unmatched: 11. The CDR3 consists of 18 residues. The germline V gene has CDR1 SGHDN and CDR2 FVKESK. The CDR3 loop reads CASSQFLASGDRTDTQYF. The CDR3 nucleotides are TGTGCCAGCAGCCAGTTTTTGGCTAGCGGGGATCGCACAGATACGCAGTATTTT.

This rearrangement joins TRBV5-8 to TRBJ1-2; D not resolved. The CDR3 spans 13 residues. The germline V gene has CDR1 SGHTS and CDR2 YDEGEE. V was pared by 1 base and J by 7 bases, with 11 bases between. CDR3 sequence (DNA): TGTGCCAGCAGCTTGTGGGCCGGGGTTGGCTACACCTTC. Its translation is CASSLWAGVGYTF.

The chain uses TRBV9 and TRBJ2-3; 11 bases align to TRBD2. Germline CDR1 reads SGDLS; CDR2 reads YYNGEE. The CDR3 loop spans 15 amino acids. With V trimmed by 0 bases and J by 4 bases, 1 base remained unmatched. The CDR3 region is CASSVVAGGADTQYF. CDR3 sequence (DNA): TGTGCCAGCAGCGTAGTAGCGGGGGGGGCAGATACGCAGTATTTT.

The chain joins TRBV4-1 to TRBJ1-5, with a possible D match to TRBD1 (5 bases). This CDR3 is 17 amino acids long. The V and J ends lost 1 base and 1 base respectively, with 14 bases between them. The germline V gene has CDR1 MGHRA and CDR2 YSYEKL. As DNA, the CDR3 is TGCGCCAGCAGCCAAGTAATCGGGGGTTGGAGCAATCAGCCCCAGCATTTT. It translates to CASSQVIGGWSNQPQHF.

The chain links TRBV4-1 to TRBJ2-1; maybe TRBD1 (5 bases). This CDR3 region has 16 residues. Germline CDR1 and CDR2: MGHRA and YSYEKL. Trimming removed 2 bases from V and 0 bases from J, with 11 bases in between. CDR3: CASSQRQGNSYNEQFF. CDR3 DNA: TGCGCCAGCAGCCAAAGGCAGGGCAACTCCTACAATGAGCAGTTCTTC.

The chain uses TRBV19 and TRBJ1-5, with D possibly TRBD1 on 5 matching bases. Trimming stripped 5 bases from V and 6 bases from J, with 14 bases between. The CDR3 totals 14 residues. Germline V gene lookup returns CDR1 LNHDA and CDR2 SQIVND (reference sequence). CDR3 nucleotides: TGTGCCAGTAGTCTTGGAGGGGACGGTCAGCCCCAGCATTTT. Its protein product is CASSLGGDGQPQHF.